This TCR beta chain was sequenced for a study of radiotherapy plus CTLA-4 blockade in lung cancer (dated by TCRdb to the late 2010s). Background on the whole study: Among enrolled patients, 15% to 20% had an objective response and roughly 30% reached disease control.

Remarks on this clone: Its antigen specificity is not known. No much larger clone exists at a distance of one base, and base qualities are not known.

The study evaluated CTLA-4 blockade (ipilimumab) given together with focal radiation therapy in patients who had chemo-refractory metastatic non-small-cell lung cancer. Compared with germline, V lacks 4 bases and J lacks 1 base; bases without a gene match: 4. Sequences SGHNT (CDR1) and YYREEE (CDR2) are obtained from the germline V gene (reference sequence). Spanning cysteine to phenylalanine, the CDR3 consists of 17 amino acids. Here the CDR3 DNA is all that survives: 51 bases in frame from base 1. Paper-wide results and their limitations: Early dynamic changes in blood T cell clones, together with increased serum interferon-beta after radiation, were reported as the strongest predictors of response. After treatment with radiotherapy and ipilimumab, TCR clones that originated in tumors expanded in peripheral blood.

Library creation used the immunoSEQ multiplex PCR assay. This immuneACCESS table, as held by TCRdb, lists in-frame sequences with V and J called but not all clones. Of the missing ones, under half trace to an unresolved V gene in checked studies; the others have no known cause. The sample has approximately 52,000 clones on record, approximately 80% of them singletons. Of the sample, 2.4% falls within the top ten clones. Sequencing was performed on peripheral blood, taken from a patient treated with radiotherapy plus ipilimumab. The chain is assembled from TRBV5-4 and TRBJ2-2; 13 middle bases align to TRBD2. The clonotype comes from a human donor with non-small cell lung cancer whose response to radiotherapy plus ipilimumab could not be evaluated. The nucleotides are TGTGCCAGCAGCCAGGGACTAGCGGGGAGGAACACCGGGGAGCTGTTTTTT. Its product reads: CASSQGLAGRNTGELFF.